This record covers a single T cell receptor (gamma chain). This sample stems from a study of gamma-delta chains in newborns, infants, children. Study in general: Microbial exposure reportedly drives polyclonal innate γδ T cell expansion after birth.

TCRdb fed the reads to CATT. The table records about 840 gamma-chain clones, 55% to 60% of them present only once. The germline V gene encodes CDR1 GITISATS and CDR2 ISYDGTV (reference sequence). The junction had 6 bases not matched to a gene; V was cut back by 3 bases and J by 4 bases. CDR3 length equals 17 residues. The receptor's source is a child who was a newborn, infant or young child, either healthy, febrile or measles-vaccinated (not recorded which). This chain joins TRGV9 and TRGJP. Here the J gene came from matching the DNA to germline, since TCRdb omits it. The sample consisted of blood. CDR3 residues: CALWEPPQELGKKIKVF. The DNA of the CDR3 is TGTGCCTTGTGGGAGCCCCCACAAGAGTTGGGCAAAAAAATCAAGGTATTT.